A selection of T cell receptor beta chains follows, all from one sample in a study of control samples from healthy donors and cancer patients. TCRdb's copy holds only in-frame clones and misses some; the assay was immunoSEQ multiplex PCR. This sample has some 130,000 clones; less than 90% occur once, and the top ten carry roughly 10%. Sequencing was done on a sample of blood. The receptors come from a young woman in good health. The CDR3 runs from the conserved cysteine through the conserved F or W.

CDR3 protein | J gene | V gene
CSAEYNEQFF | TRBJ2-1 | TRBV20-1
CSASGGRALISDTQYF | TRBJ2-3 | TRBV20-1
CASSPGAGELFF | TRBJ2-2 | TRBV3-1/TRBV3-2
CASKRENTIYF | TRBJ1-3 | TRBV6-5
CASSPGGLFTRTGELFF | TRBJ2-2 | TRBV18
CASSLEGSAANTGELFF | TRBJ2-2 | TRBV7-2
CASSIAQQGAGELFF | TRBJ2-2 | TRBV19
CASRHRDRDNNQPQHF | TRBJ1-5 | TRBV14
CSVERRGGPQETQYF | TRBJ2-5 | TRBV29-1
CASSESGRAGYTF | TRBJ1-2 | TRBV6-1
CATSEVAGVFYEQYF | TRBJ2-7 | TRBV24-1
CASRGRGSETQYF | TRBJ2-5 | TRBV19
CASREQASLVEQYF | TRBJ2-7 | TRBV19
CASKVPSPGGGYTF | TRBJ1-2 | TRBV25-1
CASSLGASYNEQFF | TRBJ2-1 | TRBV5-5
CASSPPGLGNNEQFF | TRBJ2-1 | TRBV25-1
CAWSFMNTEAFF | TRBJ1-1 | TRBV30
CAWSPDGSNQPQHF | TRBJ1-5 | TRBV30
CASSLGTGVWSYTF | TRBJ1-2 | TRBV5-6
CASSKQGAYTDTQYF | TRBJ2-3 | TRBV11-3
CAWSMGSGGTGQPQHF | TRBJ1-5 | TRBV30
CASRESIRVGAEAFF | TRBJ1-1 | TRBV28
CASSPPAFSGNTIYF | TRBJ1-3 | TRBV5-6
CASRPSYGYTF | TRBJ1-2 | TRBV28
CASSQGTGQTNSPLHF | TRBJ1-6 | TRBV14
CASSHTYEQYF | TRBJ2-7 | TRBV3-1/TRBV3-2
CASSLAGSNYGYTF | TRBJ1-2 | TRBV7-9
CASSPGLAGAYEQYF | TRBJ2-7 | TRBV13
CASSLPYETQYF | TRBJ2-5 | TRBV7-6
CATQRQGEGYNEQFF | TRBJ2-1 | TRBV6-5
CASSLIGQGTGELFF | TRBJ2-2 | TRBV7-3
CASSLWGSGANVLTF | TRBJ2-6 | TRBV5-1
CASSLSSGSSYEQYF | TRBJ2-7 | TRBV5-1
CASSWPGQETQYF | TRBJ2-5 | TRBV6-5
CASSGRGFGGYTF | TRBJ1-2 | TRBV19
CASRYGGAKYNEQFF | TRBJ2-1 | TRBV19
CASSQVAEPNTEAFF | TRBJ1-1 | TRBV4-2
CASSLSEIYNEQFF | TRBJ2-1 | TRBV5-8
CASSLNLGSSSYEQYF | TRBJ2-7 | TRBV5-6
CAWSAGLAGVDEQFF | TRBJ2-1 | TRBV30
CASSANRDGGELFF | TRBJ2-2 | TRBV7-9
CASSLPGLAGTNTGELFF | TRBJ2-2 | TRBV7-8
CASSAVVRGLRGYTF | TRBJ1-2 | TRBV7-9
CASSAGKGPSTDTQYF | TRBJ2-3 | TRBV7-8
CATSDEGTEAFF | TRBJ1-1 | TRBV24-1
CSVIPGQGRSNGYTF | TRBJ1-2 | TRBV29-1
CALAWLLAGVWELFF | TRBJ2-2 | TRBV21-1
CATSDLGRTSGMGNEQFF | TRBJ2-1 | TRBV24-1
CASSYRDNLEKLFF | TRBJ1-4 | TRBV6-6
CAWKSSSYNEQFF | TRBJ2-1 | TRBV30
CASSPSGQLNQPQHF | TRBJ1-5 | TRBV18
CASSLGGGSYEQYF | TRBJ2-7 | TRBV5-1
CASSFSPSGFEQYF | TRBJ2-7 | TRBV7-2
CAISDGQGSNQPQHF | TRBJ1-5 | TRBV10-3
CASSPGEGVSSYEQYF | TRBJ2-7 | TRBV5-1
CASTRQGSSYNEQFF | TRBJ2-1 | TRBV7-9
CASSESQGMNTEAFF | TRBJ1-1 | TRBV6-1